These T cell receptor beta chains were read from a single sample in a study of high-grade serous ovarian cancer treatment subgroups. The method was immunoSEQ multiplex PCR; TCRdb's version includes in-frame clones alone and lacks a portion of them. The sample yields about 9,000 clones, roughly 70% seen once. Sequenced material: tumor tissue. The receptor set was obtained from a human donor with high-grade serous ovarian cancer. CDR3s include the opening cysteine and the closing phenylalanine or tryptophan. The order of the fields is CDR3 DNA, CDR3 protein, J gene, clone size, V gene, D gene. A D gene is named only where the DNA matches it firmly. Clone size appears in some rows only: once, few, many, or a class for an expanded clone.

DNA: TGTGCCAGCAGCTTAACGACAGGGTTGCCCTACGAGCAGTACTTC; CDR3: CASSLTTGLPYEQYF; J: TRBJ2-7; size: .; V: TRBV7-2; D: TRBD1
DNA: TGCGCCAGCAGCCCTCATTTAGCGGGAGTCGGCACCGGGGAGCTGTTTTTT; CDR3: CASSPHLAGVGTGELFF; J: TRBJ2-2; size: .; V: TRBV5-1; D: TRBD2
DNA: TGTGCCAGTAGTCGTGAGACTTACACAGATACGCAGTATTTT; CDR3: CASSRETYTDTQYF; J: TRBJ2-3; size: .; V: TRBV19; D: .
DNA: TGTGCCAGCAGCTTGGAAGGGTTAAATGAAAAACTGTTTTTT; CDR3: CASSLEGLNEKLFF; J: TRBJ1-4; size: .; V: TRBV5-3; D: .
DNA: TGTGCCAGCAGCCGGGACTGGAGCACAGATACGCAGTATTTT; CDR3: CASSRDWSTDTQYF; J: TRBJ2-3; size: .; V: TRBV14; D: .
DNA: TGTGCCAGCAGTTTATCCCGGGGGGGTGAGGAGTACTTC; CDR3: CASSLSRGGEEYF; J: TRBJ2-7; size: .; V: TRBV27; D: TRBD2
DNA: TGCGCCAGCAGCTTGGGAGGGAGGGGAATGAACACTGAAGCTTTCTTT; CDR3: CASSLGGRGMNTEAFF; J: TRBJ1-1; size: .; V: TRBV5-1; D: .
DNA: TGTGCCAGCTCACGGATCCGGGGGCAGGGGGACACAGATACGCAGTATTTT; CDR3: CASSRIRGQGDTDTQYF; J: TRBJ2-3; size: .; V: TRBV18; D: .
DNA: TGTGCCAGCAGCGATCGACATATCGACGACAAAGATCAGCCCCAGCATTTT; CDR3: CASSDRHIDDKDQPQHF; J: TRBJ1-5; size: once; V: TRBV28; D: .
DNA: TGCAGCGTTGTAAGAGCGGGAGTCTACGAGCAGTACTTC; CDR3: CSVVRAGVYEQYF; J: TRBJ2-7; size: .; V: TRBV29-1; D: TRBD2